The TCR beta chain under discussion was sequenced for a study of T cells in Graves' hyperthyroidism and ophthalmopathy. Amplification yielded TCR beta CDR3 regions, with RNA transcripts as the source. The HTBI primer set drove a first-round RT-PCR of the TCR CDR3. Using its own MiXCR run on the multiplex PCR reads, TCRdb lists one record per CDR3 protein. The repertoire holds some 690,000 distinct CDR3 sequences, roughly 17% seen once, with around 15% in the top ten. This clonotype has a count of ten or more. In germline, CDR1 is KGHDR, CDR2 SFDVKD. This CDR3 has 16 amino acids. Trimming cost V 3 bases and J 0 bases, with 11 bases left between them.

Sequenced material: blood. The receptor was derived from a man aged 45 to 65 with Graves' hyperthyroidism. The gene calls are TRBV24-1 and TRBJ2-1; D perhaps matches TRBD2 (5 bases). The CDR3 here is CATSDGADSSYNEQFF. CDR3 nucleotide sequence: TGTGCCACCAGTGATGGAGCGGATAGCTCCTACAATGAGCAGTTCTTC.